This record covers a single TCR beta chain. What this receptor recognizes is not known. There are no base qualities to consult, and no much larger clone falls within one base. The data stem from a study of T cells in Graves' hyperthyroidism and ophthalmopathy (dated by TCRdb to about 2019). Background on the whole study: Peripheral blood was collected at initial diagnosis, before any treatment. To identify TCR V-J signatures that set the groups apart, the researchers used a discovery cohort of 100 patients, made up of approximately 43 with Graves' ophthalmopathy and around 58 with stable Graves' hyperthyroidism. An independent validation cohort of 18 to 20 hyperthyroidism patients and approximately 15 patients who later progressed to ophthalmopathy tested prospective prediction of ophthalmopathy. The approximately 100 discovery patients were divided at random into training and test sets in a 7:3 ratio. In more than 5 Graves' hyperthyroidism patients, the study also compared T-cell repertoires from thyroid tissue with T-cell repertoires from blood. Following sampling, methimazole starting at 30 mg daily was given to hyperthyroidism patients, and high-dose intravenous methylprednisolone was given to ophthalmopathy patients. According to the paper, TCR Vbeta CDR3 sequencing was carried out on some 130 peripheral blood samples, which came from approximately 41 ophthalmopathy, 80 or so hyperthyroidism and about 17 progressor patients. Overall results and qualifications from the work: Most expanded thyroid clonotypes (frequency above 0.001) were also detected in blood, a finding suggesting that blood repertoires may reflect thyroid immune responses. A 13 V-J signature model separated ophthalmopathy from stable hyperthyroidism, with about 90% sensitivity and 81% to 82% specificity in cross-validation and 80%/75% in testing. No statistical method was used to set the sample size in advance, and investigators knew the group allocation. In validation, the model predicted progression to ophthalmopathy with just under 71% sensitivity and 72.22% specificity, a median of about 6 months before onset.

The TCR beta CDR3 regions were amplified from RNA transcripts. For the first round of RT-PCR on the TCR CDR3, the HTBI primer set was used together with the Qiagen OneStep RT-PCR kit. Libraries were constructed in a second round of multiplex PCR, after which size selection and purification were performed. Sequencing of the libraries was done on an Illumina HiSeq2000 using paired-end 100 bp reads. In the authors' own workflow: Raw data were processed with SOAPnuke, discarding reads with adapters, uncalled bases, mean Phred below 15, or no exact constant-primer or identifier match. High-quality paired reads were merged using COPE v1.2.5, and each unique nucleotide sequence was defined as a clonotype. MiTCR v1.1 was used to align clonotypes to the IMGT TRBV, TRBD and TRBJ reference segments. Analysis was restricted to V-J combinations with a frequency above 0.0001, which covered about 99% of repertoires. A TCS score was defined as the ratio between F50 (clonal expansion) and ExV (chaos), using BLOSUM62-based TCRdist between CDR3 peptides within each V-J. Welch's t-statistics and random forest reduced some 510 V-J features to 10 to 15, which were used in a naive Bayes classifier (R e1071). The similarity between thyroid and blood repertoires was quantified using the Morisita-Horn index. TCRdb took the public reads, trimmed them with fastp at Q25, ran MiXCR for clone calling and kept in-frame beta chains. Rows matching on CDR3 protein sequence are summarized as one entry with the most common DNA and genes. TCRdb, not the authors, supplied the V and J calls. A total of 50,000 to 60,000 distinct CDR3 sequences appear in this sample, 49% of them only once. The leading ten clones occupy roughly 12% of the sample.

The cysteine opens and the phenylalanine closes a CDR3 of 18 amino acids. Only the CDR3 DNA stays, 54 bases, in frame from base 1. The CDR1 and CDR2 encoded by the germline V gene are SGDLS and YYNGEE. V and J are trimmed by 1 base and 2 bases, and the gene matches miss 8 bases of the junction. Ophthalmopathy patients had moderately to severely active disease, with a Clinical Activity Score of 3 or more, a NOSPECS grade of 4 or more, and a disease duration of less than 3 months. The study excluded patients with uncontrolled infections, other autoimmune diseases, pregnancy or lactation. Diagnoses were established on the basis of clinical symptoms, serum thyroxine and TRAb, thyroid ultrasound, and orbital computed tomography. Ficoll-Paque density gradient centrifugation was used to isolate PBMCs from 9.5 to 10 ml of fresh peripheral blood. Total RNA was extracted using Trizol reagent, and RNA quality was assessed on an Agilent 2100 Bioanalyzer.

The V and J genes are TRBV9 and TRBJ2-5; TRBD2 aligns with 13 central bases. The sequenced sample was blood. This clonotype was sampled from a woman in her twenties or thirties with Graves' ophthalmopathy. In nucleotides, the sequence is TGTGCCAGCAGCGTACCGGGACTAGCGGGGTGGGAGCAAGAGACCCAGTACTTC. This yields the protein CASSVPGLAGWEQETQYF.